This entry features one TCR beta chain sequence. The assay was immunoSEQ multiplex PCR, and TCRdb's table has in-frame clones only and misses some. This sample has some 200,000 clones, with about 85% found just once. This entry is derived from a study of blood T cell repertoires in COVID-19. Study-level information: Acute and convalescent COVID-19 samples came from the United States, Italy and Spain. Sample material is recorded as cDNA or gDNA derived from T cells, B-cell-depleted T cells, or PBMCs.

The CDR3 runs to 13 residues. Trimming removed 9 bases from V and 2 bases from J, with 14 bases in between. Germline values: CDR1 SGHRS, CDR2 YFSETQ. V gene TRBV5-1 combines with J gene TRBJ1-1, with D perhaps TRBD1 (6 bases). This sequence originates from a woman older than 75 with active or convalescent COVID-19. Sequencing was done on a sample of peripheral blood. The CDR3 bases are TGCGCCACAGGTGAGACAGGAAACACTGAAGCTTTCTTT. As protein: CATGETGNTEAFF. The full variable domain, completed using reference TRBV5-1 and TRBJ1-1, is KAGVTQTPRYLIKTRGQQVTLSCSPISGHRSVSWYQQTPGQGLQFLFEYFSETQRNKGNFPGRFSGRQFSNSRSEMNVSTLELGDSALYLCATGETGNTEAFFGQGTRLTVV.